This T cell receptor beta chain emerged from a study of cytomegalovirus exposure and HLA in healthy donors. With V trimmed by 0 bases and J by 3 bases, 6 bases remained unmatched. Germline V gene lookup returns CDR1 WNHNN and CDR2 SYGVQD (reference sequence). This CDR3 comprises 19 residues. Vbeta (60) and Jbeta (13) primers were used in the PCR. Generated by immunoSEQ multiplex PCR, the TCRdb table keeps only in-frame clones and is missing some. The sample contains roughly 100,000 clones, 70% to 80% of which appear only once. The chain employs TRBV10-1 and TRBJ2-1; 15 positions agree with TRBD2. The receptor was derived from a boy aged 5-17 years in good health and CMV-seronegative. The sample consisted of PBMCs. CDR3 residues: CASSESPGTSGRYYNEQFF. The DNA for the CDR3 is TGCGCCAGCAGTGAGTCGCCCGGGACTAGCGGGAGGTACTACAATGAGCAGTTCTTC.